Below, one T cell receptor beta chain is given with its context. Its antigen remains unknown. This sample is part of a study of shared clonotypes between healthy human individuals. Overall study findings and caveats: Generation probability values for non-shared clonotypes were lower than those for clonotypes shared by all four donors. Only a few donors were included, so the genetic and exposure-history diversity represented was limited.

The method was immunoSEQ multiplex PCR; TCRdb's version includes in-frame clones alone and lacks a portion of them. Of some 2,100,000 clones in the sample, about 94% were seen once. V lost 0 bases, J lost 9 bases, and 15 bases lay in between. Germline CDR1 is LGHNA and CDR2 is YNFKEQ. The CDR3 runs to 14 residues. The TCR originated in a man aged 18 to 29 in good health. The V call is TRBV4-2, the J call TRBJ2-7; D may be TRBD2 (5 bases). The specimen sequenced was naive CD4+ T cells sorted from blood. Subset noted: CD45RA+ positively selected. The CDR3 protein is CASSQDSQRNAQYF. CDR3 in DNA: TGTGCCAGCAGCCAAGATTCACAGCGGAACGCGCAGTACTTC.